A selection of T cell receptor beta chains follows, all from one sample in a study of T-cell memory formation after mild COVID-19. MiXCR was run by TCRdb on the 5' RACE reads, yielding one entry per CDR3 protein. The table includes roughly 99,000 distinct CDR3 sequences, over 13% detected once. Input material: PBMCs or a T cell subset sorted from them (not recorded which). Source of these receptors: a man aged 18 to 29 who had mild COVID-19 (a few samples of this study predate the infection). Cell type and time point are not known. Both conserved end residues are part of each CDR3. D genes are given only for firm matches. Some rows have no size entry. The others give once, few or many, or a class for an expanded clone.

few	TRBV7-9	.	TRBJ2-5	TGTGCCAGCAGCCCCATTTTGGGACAAGGAGGACAAGAGACCCAGTACTTC	CASSPILGQGGQETQYF
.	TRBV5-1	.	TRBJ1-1	TGCGCCAGCAGCCCACAAGGACTTAACACTGAAGCTTTCTTT	CASSPQGLNTEAFF
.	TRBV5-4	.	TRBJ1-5	TGTGCCAGCAGCCCAGAGTCAGGGGTGGATCAGCCCCAGCATTTT	CASSPESGVDQPQHF
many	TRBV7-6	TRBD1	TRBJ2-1	TGTGCCAGCAGCCCTGAACCGGGGGACAGGGTGAACAATGAGCAGTTCTTC	CASSPEPGDRVNNEQFF
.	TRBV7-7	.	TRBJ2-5	TGTGCTAGCAGCGAATGGGGCAGGGAGGGGGAAGAGACCCAGTACTTC	CASSEWGREGEETQYF
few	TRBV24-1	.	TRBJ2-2	TGTGCCACCAGTGAGACCGCCACCGGGGAGCTGTTTTTT	CATSETATGELFF
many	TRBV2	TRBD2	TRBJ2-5	TGTGCCAGCAGGAAGAAGGCTAGCGGGTATCAAGAGACCCAGTACTTC	CASRKKASGYQETQYF
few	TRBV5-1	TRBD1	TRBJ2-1	TGCGCCAGCAGCCTAAACGACAGGGGGCGGACCTATGAGCAGTTCTTC	CASSLNDRGRTYEQFF
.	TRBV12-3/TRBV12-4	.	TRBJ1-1	TGTGCCAGCAGAATTGGAAGGGTCACTGAAGCTTTCTTT	CASRIGRVTEAFF
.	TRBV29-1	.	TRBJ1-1	TGCAGCGTTTCCCGGGGTGACACTGAAGCTTTCTTT	CSVSRGDTEAFF
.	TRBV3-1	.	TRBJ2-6	TGTGCCAGCAGCCAATACAGGGTCTCTGGGGCCAACGTCCTGACTTTC	CASSQYRVSGANVLTF
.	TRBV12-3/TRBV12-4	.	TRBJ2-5	TGTGCCAGCAGTTTAACGGAAAACCAAGAGACCCAGTACTTC	CASSLTENQETQYF
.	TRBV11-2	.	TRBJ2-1	TGTGCCAGCAGCTTTCTACCAGAGAACAATGAGCAGTTCTTC	CASSFLPENNEQFF
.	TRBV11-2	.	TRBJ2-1	TGTGCCAGCAGCAAGGGTGGCTCCTACAATGAGCAGTTCTTC	CASSKGGSYNEQFF
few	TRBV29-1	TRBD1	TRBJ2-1	TGCAGCGTTGGACAGGGCCCCTACAATGAGCAGTTCTTC	CSVGQGPYNEQFF
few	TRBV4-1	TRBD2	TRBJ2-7	TGCGCCAGCAGCCAGACCTACGGGGGGTCCGAGCAGTACTTC	CASSQTYGGSEQYF
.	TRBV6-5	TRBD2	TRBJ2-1	TGTGCCAGCTGGACTAGCGGGAGGTATTACAATGAGCAGTTCTTC	CASWTSGRYYNEQFF
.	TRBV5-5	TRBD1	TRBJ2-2	TGTGCCAGTCATTCCGGGGACAGGGACACCGGGGAGCTGTTTTTT	CASHSGDRDTGELFF
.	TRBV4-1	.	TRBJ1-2	TGCGCCAGCAGCCTAAGGACGACTAACTATGGCTACACCTTC	CASSLRTTNYGYTF
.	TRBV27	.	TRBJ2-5	TGTGCCAGCATACGCGGGAAAGCTATTCAAGAGACCCAGTACTTC	CASIRGKAIQETQYF
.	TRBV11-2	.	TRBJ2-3	TGTGCCAGCAGCTTAGGGGTAATGCAGTATTTT	CASSLGVMQYF
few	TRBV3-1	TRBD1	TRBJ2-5	TGTGCCAGCAGCCAAGGAACGGGACAGGGGGAAGAGACCCAGTACTTC	CASSQGTGQGEETQYF
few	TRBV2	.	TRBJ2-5	TGTGCCAGCAGAAGGCGGCAGAAGAAAGAGACCCAGTACTTC	CASRRRQKKETQYF
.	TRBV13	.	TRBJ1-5	TGTGCCAGCAGCAAGGGAGGGAATAGCAATCAGCCCCAGCATTTT	CASSKGGNSNQPQHF
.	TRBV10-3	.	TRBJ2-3	TGTGCCATCAGAGAGATGGGACGCAAGGACACAGATACGCAGTATTTT	CAIREMGRKDTDTQYF
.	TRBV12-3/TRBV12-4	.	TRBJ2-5	TGTGCCAGCCATACCGACAGAGCTGAAGAGACCCAGTACTTC	CASHTDRAEETQYF
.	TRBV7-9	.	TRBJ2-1	TGTGCCAGCAGCTACACAAAGACCTACAATGAGCAGTTCTTC	CASSYTKTYNEQFF
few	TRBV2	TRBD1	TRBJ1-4	TGTGCCAGCAGAGGACAGGGGGCGATTAATGAAAAACTGTTTTTT	CASRGQGAINEKLFF
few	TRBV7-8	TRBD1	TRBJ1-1	TGTGCCAGCAGCTTCCTGACAGGGGAAGGAGGGGCTGAAGCTTTCTTT	CASSFLTGEGGAEAFF
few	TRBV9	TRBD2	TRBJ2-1	TGTGCCAGCAGCAGACTGGCGGGGGGGCTCGATGAGCAGTTCTTC	CASSRLAGGLDEQFF
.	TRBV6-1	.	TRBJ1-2	TGTGCCAGCAGTGGGGACACCTATGGCTACACCTTC	CASSGDTYGYTF
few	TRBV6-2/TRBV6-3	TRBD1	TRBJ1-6	TGTGCCAGCAGTTCCGGGACAGGGGAGAATTCACCCCTCCACTTT	CASSSGTGENSPLHF
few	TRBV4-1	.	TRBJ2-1	TGCGCCAGCAGCCATCCACCGGGCAGGGCCCACAATGAGCAGTTCTTC	CASSHPPGRAHNEQFF
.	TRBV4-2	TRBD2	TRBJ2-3	TGTGCCAGCAGCCAAGCTCGGGGGGGTCGCACAGATACGCAGTATTTT	CASSQARGGRTDTQYF